Listed below are T cell receptor beta chains from one sample, sequenced in a study of cytomegalovirus exposure and HLA in healthy donors. Using immunoSEQ multiplex PCR, the repertoire was profiled, and TCRdb retains in-frame clones only, with some absent. The profile shows around 130,000 clones, roughly 70% of them singletons. Specimen: PBMCs. These TCRs come from a man in his forties or fifties in good health and CMV-seropositive. Both conserved end residues are part of each CDR3. The order of the fields is J gene, D gene, clone size, V gene, CDR3 DNA, CDR3 protein. The D gene is left open where the match is weak. Size values are once, few and many counts, or a class for expanded clones, and some rows have none.

>TRBJ2-1|TRBD2|NA|TRBV9
TGTGCCAGCAGCGCCACTAGCGGGAGTCCAAATGAGCAGTTCTTC
CASSATSGSPNEQFF
>TRBJ1-1|TRBD1|NA|TRBV4-2
TGTGCCAGCAGCCAAACGTCAGCGGGACAGGGGACCACTGAAGCTTTCTTT
CASSQTSAGQGTTEAFF
>TRBJ2-7|TRBD1|NA|TRBV25-1
TGTGCCAGCAGTGAGGTACAGGGGAGCGAGCAGTACTTC
CASSEVQGSEQYF
>TRBJ2-2|TRBD2|NA|TRBV28
TGTGCCAGCAGTCCCGCGGCGGCTAGCGGGTCTCACACCGGGGAGCTGTTTTTT
CASSPAAASGSHTGELFF
>TRBJ1-1|NA|NA|TRBV25-1
TGTGCCAGCAGTGGTTATCCCGGACAGACGAACACTGAAGCTTTCTTT
CASSGYPGQTNTEAFF
>TRBJ1-2|NA|few|TRBV15
TGTGCCACCAGCAGAAGTACCGCAGAATCTAACTATGGCTACACCTTC
CATSRSTAESNYGYTF
>TRBJ1-1|NA|NA|TRBV6-1
TGTGCCAGCGCCAGACAGATGAACACTGAAGCTTTCTTT
CASARQMNTEAFF
>TRBJ1-1|NA|few|TRBV7-6
TGTGCCAGCAGCCTACAGGAGAACACTGAAGCTTTCTTT
CASSLQENTEAFF
>TRBJ1-2|TRBD1|once|TRBV5-1
TGCGCCAGCAGCGTAGGGACAGGGGGAGAGTATGGCTACACCTTC
CASSVGTGGEYGYTF
>TRBJ2-7|NA|NA|TRBV4-1
TGCGCCAGCAGCCAAGAGGCACAGGCAACCTACGAGCAGTACTTC
CASSQEAQATYEQYF
>TRBJ1-4|TRBD1|NA|TRBV6-1
TGTGCCAGCAGTGTGTCCGGGACAGGGCGGGAAAAACTGTTTTTT
CASSVSGTGREKLFF
>TRBJ1-5|NA|NA|TRBV19
TGTGCCAGCCGCGGCCTCCGAGAAAATCAGCCCCAGCATTTT
CASRGLRENQPQHF